The TCR beta chain described here comes from a study of blood T cell repertoires in COVID-19. The wider study: PBMCs, B-cell-depleted T cells, or T cells were the source of the cDNA or gDNA that made up the material.

In its sample, this clone was seen a few times. Only in-frame clones appear in the TCRdb table, and some are missing; sequencing was by immunoSEQ multiplex PCR. The data contain around 250,000 clones, about 80% of them singletons. Participants were placed into cohorts based on the clinical history they reported. The CDR3 consists of 17 residues. CDR1 and CDR2 (germline): SGDLS, YYNGEE. V trimming: 2 bases; J trimming: 5 bases; junction bases outside the gene matches: 10. The sample consisted of PBMCs or T cells enriched from blood (not recorded which). This rearrangement joins TRBV9 to TRBJ2-7; 13 positions match TRBD2. This TCR came from a man aged 35-49 years who had recovered from COVID-19. The chain's CDR3 is CASSVGLAGASGDEQYF. Here the CDR3 DNA reads TGTGCCAGCAGCGTTGGACTAGCGGGAGCCTCAGGGGACGAGCAGTACTTC.